The 25 T cell receptor beta chains below all came from one sample that was sequenced in a study of breast tumors, draining lymph nodes, adjacent tissues. Samples came from axillary lymph nodes draining the breast cancer. TCRdb redid the calling of the multiplex PCR reads with MiXCR, one entry per CDR3 protein. Among fewer than 300,000 distinct CDR3 sequences listed, around 32% were seen once. Sequenced: axillary lymph node tissue. These receptors were taken from a female donor with breast cancer. Some clones in this sample may be carry-over from other donors' samples.

This clonotype was seen many times. V and J are TRBV15 and TRBJ2-5, with a possible D match to TRBD1 (5 bases). V lost 1 base and J 1 base, leaving 22 bases between the germline ends. Germline loops: CDR1 LNHNV, CDR2 YYDKDF (reference sequence). There are 19 residues in the CDR3. CDR3 DNA sequence: TGTGCCACCAGCAGAGTGCGGCTGGTGACAGCTAATTTCCAAGAGACCCAGTACTTC. It codes for CATSRVRLVTANFQETQYF. The variable domain in full, completed from reference TRBV15 and TRBJ2-5, reads DAMVIQNPRYQVTQFGKPVTLSCSQTLNHNVMYWYQQKSSQAPKLLFHYYDKDFNNEADTPDNFQSRRPNTSFCFLDIRSPGLGDTAMYLCATSRVRLVTANFQETQYFGPGTRLLVL.

V is TRBV25-1 and J is TRBJ2-1, with D perhaps matching TRBD1 (6 bases). V was cut by 6 bases and J by 5 bases, with 17 bases left in between. Germline-derived CDR1 and CDR2 are MGHDK and SYGVNS. This CDR3 is built from 15 residues. The CDR3 bases are TGTGCCAGCAGGGTAACAGGGAGCGAGCACAATGAGCAGTTCTTC. Translation: CASRVTGSEHNEQFF.

This clonotype was seen at least ten times. The chain combines TRBV2 with TRBJ2-1; no reliable D call. V was shortened by 2 bases and J by 4 bases, with 12 bases between the two germline ends. Germline V gene data show CDR1 as SNHLY and CDR2 as FYNNEI. The CDR3 is 15 residues long. The CDR3 region is CASSENHGGYNEQFF. In nucleotides, the CDR3 is TGTGCCAGCAGTGAAAACCACGGCGGTTACAATGAGCAGTTCTTC.

The gene calls are TRBV12-3 or TRBV12-4 and TRBJ1-5; D call uncertain. This CDR3 region has 13 residues. V shed 6 bases and J shed 11 bases, with 17 bases lying between them. The CDR3 loop reads CASSPSLVETQHF. DNA of the CDR3: TGTGCCAGCAGCCCATCTTTAGTGGAGACCCAGCATTTT.

On this clonotype: This could be a read error, since a much larger clone is one nucleotide away. The chain recombines TRBV20-1 with TRBJ2-4; 8 nucleotides align to TRBD1. Germline lookup yields CDR1 DFQATT and CDR2 SNEGSKA (reference sequence). The CDR3 spans 15 residues. The V and J ends lost 5 bases and 8 bases, in that order; junction bases with no gene match: 14. This CDR3 is CSAGDPQGARDIQYF. The CDR3 bases are TGCAGTGCTGGTGACCCTCAGGGGGCGCGTGACATTCAGTACTTC.

This clonotype was counted at least ten times. This chain links TRBV29-1 with TRBJ2-7, with no clear D. Germline values: CDR1 SQVTM, CDR2 ANQGSEA. V lost 5 bases and J 2 bases, leaving 10 bases between the germline ends. This CDR3 region has 12 residues. The CDR3 region has the DNA TGCAGCGTTCAGGAGAGAACCTACGAGCAGTACTTC. Encoded protein: CSVQERTYEQYF.

This clonotype was recorded at least ten times. The J gene is TRBJ2-1, the V gene TRBV7-9; 7 bases align to TRBD2. With V trimmed by 8 bases and J by 3 bases, 10 bases remained unmatched. From germline, CDR1 is SEHNR and CDR2 FQNEAQ (reference sequence). This CDR3 is 15 amino acids long. The CDR3 DNA is TGTGCCAGCCAACCCGCTAGCGGAGGCTACAATGAGCAGTTCTTC. Its protein product is CASQPASGGYNEQFF.

The chain recombines TRBV20-1 with TRBJ2-6; tentative D call: TRBD1 (5 bases). This CDR3 region has 14 residues. The germline gives CDR1 DFQATT, CDR2 SNEGSKA (reference sequence). Trimming took off 2 bases at V and 5 bases at J, with 10 bases between the two ends. The CDR3 loop reads CSARLPGRANVLTF. The CDR3 DNA follows: TGCAGTGCTAGACTGCCAGGGAGGGCCAACGTCCTGACTTTC.

Concerning this clonotype itself: This may come from a read error, since a much larger clone is one base off. The missing conserved phenylalanine or tryptophan at the end of this CDR3 makes a read error likely. It is unclear where the CDR3 begins or ends on the DNA, so no DNA is shown, and the CDR3 is as TCRdb lists it. The rearrangement uses TRBV20-1 and TRBJ2-7; the DNA was not compared with TRBD1, the D call given in the table. The CDR3 contains 11 residues when both ends are counted. Germline V gives CDR1 DFQATT, CDR2 SNEGSKA (reference sequence). The CDR3 loop reads CSADRESEQSL.

This clonotype was picked up many times. This chain links TRBV5-8 with TRBJ2-1; 12 positions match TRBD2. The V gene's germline CDR1 is SGHTS and CDR2 YDEGEE. The V segment lost 4 bases and the J segment 4 bases; nucleotides outside the gene matches: 3. This CDR3 region has 15 residues. CDR3 residues: CASSEGLAGYNEQFF. In DNA, the CDR3 is TGTGCCAGCAGCGAAGGACTAGCGGGGTACAATGAGCAGTTCTTC. Full variable domain (remainder filled in from reference TRBV5-8 and TRBJ2-1): EAGVTQSPTHLIKTRGQQATLRCSPISGHTSVYWYQQALGLGLQFLLWYDEGEERNRGNFPPRFSGRQFPNYSSELNVNALELEDSALYLCASSEGLAGYNEQFFGPGTRLTVL.

As to this clonotype: At one of its ends the junction is not consistent with the germline gene, which may arise from a read error. The V gene is TRBV3-1, the J gene TRBJ1-2, with D unresolved. The length of the CDR3 is 15 residues. Germline values: CDR1 LGHDT, CDR2 YNNKEL (reference sequence). The CDR3 DNA is TGCGCCAGCAGCCATAAGGTTGGAGGCAACTATGGCTACACCTTC. Translation gives CASSHKVGGNYGYTF.

This clonotype was counted ten times or more. The CDR3 loop is CSVANSYEQYF. CDR3 DNA: TGCAGCGTTGCAAATTCCTACGAGCAGTACTTC. The genes are TRBV29-1 and TRBJ2-7, with D unclear. The CDR3 runs to 11 residues. CDR1 and CDR2 from the germline V gene are SQVTM and ANQGSEA. Trimming took off 4 bases at V and 1 base at J, with 5 bases between the two ends.

This clonotype has at least ten counts. The rearrangement links TRBV7-9 to TRBJ2-7; TRBD2 matches 11 bases. CDR1 and CDR2 from the germline V gene are SEHNR and FQNEAQ (reference sequence). With V trimmed by 6 bases and J by 5 bases, 3 bases remained unmatched. This CDR3 has 13 residues. The CDR3 DNA follows: TGTGCCAGCAGTAGCGGGAGGGCCAACGAGCAGTACTTC. Its protein is CASSSGRANEQYF.

This clonotype was seen only a few times. The chain links TRBV20-1 to TRBJ1-1; the D gene is possibly TRBD1 (5 bases). The germline gives CDR1 DFQATT, CDR2 SNEGSKA (reference sequence). This CDR3 comprises 14 residues. Trimming removed 3 bases from V and 1 base from J, with 12 bases in between. CDR3 region: CSARPGPRNTEAFF. The CDR3 DNA follows: TGCAGTGCTAGGCCAGGGCCACGGAACACTGAAGCTTTCTTT.

J is TRBJ2-1 and V is TRBV4-1; 8 nucleotides match TRBD2. Per the germline V gene, CDR1 is MGHRA and CDR2 is YSYEKL. The CDR3 is 15 residues long. V trimming: 4 bases; J trimming: 7 bases; junction bases outside the gene matches: 9. The CDR3 is CASSPTGGPGNEQFF. In nucleotides, the CDR3 is TGCGCCAGCAGCCCCACGGGGGGGCCCGGGAATGAGCAGTTCTTC.

There are many counts of this clonotype. The rearrangement joins TRBV6-5 to TRBJ2-7; the D gene is possibly TRBD2 (5 bases). The CDR3 covers 14 residues. The V end was cut by 6 bases, the J end by 0 bases, with 12 bases between. Germline CDR1 reads MNHEY; CDR2 reads SVGAGI. In DNA, the CDR3 is TGTGCCAGCAGGAGGACTGGGAGCTCCTACGAGCAGTACTTC. Its protein is CASRRTGSSYEQYF.

This clonotype was seen repeatedly, ten times or more. The V gene is TRBV2, the J gene TRBJ2-5; D possibly corresponds to TRBD1 (6 bases). The ends were cut back, 5 bases at V and 2 bases at J, with 18 bases in the middle. There are 16 residues in the CDR3. Germline CDR1 reads SNHLY; CDR2 reads FYNNEI. CDR3 DNA: TGTGCCAGCAGTCCCCCGACCAGTAGGGGGCAAGAGACCCAGTACTTC. It encodes CASSPPTSRGQETQYF.

This clonotype was recorded a few times. V gene TRBV28 combines with J gene TRBJ1-2; D is undetermined. CDR1 MDHEN and CDR2 SYDVKM come from the germline V gene. CDR3 length equals 14 residues. With 1 base removed from V and 3 bases from J, the gap between germline ends came to 9 bases. The CDR3 DNA sequence: TGTGCCAGCAGTTTATCCCAGGTAGACTATGGCTACACCTTC. Amino acid sequence: CASSLSQVDYGYTF.

This clonotype was observed many times. The chain combines TRBV18 with TRBJ2-7; the match to TRBD1 covers 9 bases. CDR1 is KGHSH, CDR2 LQKENI, per germline. The CDR3 spans 12 residues. V was clipped by 4 bases and J by 12 bases; unmatched bases: 7. CDR3 nucleotides: TGTGCCAGCTCACTGGGACAGGGTTTGCCGTACTTC. Amino acid sequence: CASSLGQGLPYF.

Note on this clonotype: This may stem from a read error, because a much larger clone lies one nucleotide away. The chain joins TRBV5-1 to TRBJ2-5; 8 nucleotides agree with TRBD2. The CDR3 extends over 14 amino acids. CDR1 is SGHRS, CDR2 YFSETQ, per germline. CDR3 sequence reads: CASSFGTRQDTQYF. The CDR3 DNA is TGCGCCAGCAGCTTCGGGACTAGACAAGACACCCAGTACTTC.

Of note for this clonotype: Given a much more abundant clone one base away, this may be a read error. The chain has TRBV2 and TRBJ2-5, with D possibly being TRBD1 or TRBD2 (5 bases each). V lost 2 bases, J lost 5 bases, and 21 bases lay in between. This CDR3 is 17 amino acids long. The germline gives CDR1 SNHLY, CDR2 FYNNEI. CDR3 bases: TGTGCCAGCAGTGAAAAAGTCCAACGGGGCCTACATGAGACCCAGTACTTC. As protein: CASSEKVQRGLHETQYF. The variable domain in full, completed from reference TRBV2 and TRBJ2-5, reads EPEVTQTPSHQVTQMGQEVILRCVPISNHLYFYWYRQILGQKVEFLVSFYNNEISEKSEIFDDQFSVERPDGSNFTLKIRSTKLEDSAMYFCASSEKVQRGLHETQYFGPGTRLLVL.

A remark on this clonotype: A junction boundary mismatches the germline segment, possibly from a read error. The chain employs TRBV20-1 and TRBJ2-3; 11 nucleotides match TRBD2. The CDR3 loop spans 15 amino acids. CDR1 is DFQATT, CDR2 SNEGSKA, per germline (reference sequence). The CDR3 sequence is CSARLAGGDTDTHYF. As DNA, the CDR3 is TGCAGTGCGCGTCTAGCGGGGGGAGACACAGATACGCATTATTTT.

This clonotype was counted ten times or more. The chain uses TRBV9 and TRBJ1-4; 8 positions agree with TRBD1. The CDR3 is 16 amino acids. The ends lost 1 base at V and 4 bases at J; junction bases unmatched: 6. Germline loops: CDR1 SGDLS, CDR2 YYNGEE. This CDR3 is CASSVNSQGVNEKLFF. The CDR3 DNA reads TGTGCCAGCAGCGTAAACTCACAGGGGGTTAATGAAAAACTGTTTTTT. The entire variable domain, with the rest obtained from reference TRBV9 and TRBJ1-4, is as follows: DSGVTQTPKHLITATGQRVTLRCSPRSGDLSVYWYQQSLDQGLQFLIQYYNGEERAKGNILERFSAQQFPDLHSELNLSSLELGDSALYFCASSVNSQGVNEKLFFGSGTQLSVL.

This clonotype was seen repeatedly, ten times or more. V usage is TRBV11-2 and J usage is TRBJ2-4; a possible D gene is TRBD1 (5 bases). CDR1 SGHAT and CDR2 FQNNGV come from the germline V gene. This CDR3 has 15 amino acids. Deletions cut 5 bases from V and 0 bases from J, with 11 bases between. CDR3 in DNA: TGTGCCAGCAGCCATAGGGGTATAGCCAAAAACATTCAGTACTTC. Protein sequence: CASSHRGIAKNIQYF.

This clonotype was counted at least ten times. The V and J genes are TRBV5-8 and TRBJ1-2; D uncertain. Trimming left V 6 bases short and J 2 bases short, with 11 bases between. The CDR3 spans 13 residues. Germline V gene data show CDR1 as SGHTS and CDR2 as YDEGEE. The CDR3: CASTRRSNYGYTF. CDR3 in DNA: TGTGCCAGCACCCGGAGGTCCAACTATGGCTACACCTTC.